This T cell receptor (beta chain) was captured in a study of cytomegalovirus exposure and HLA in healthy donors. PCR was performed using 60 Vbeta and 13 Jbeta primers. Using immunoSEQ multiplex PCR, the repertoire was profiled, and TCRdb retains in-frame clones only, with some absent. The table shows about 90,000 clones, with around 85% occurring only once. Germline CDR1 and CDR2: SGHRS and YFSETQ. The CDR3 runs to 15 residues. Trimming left V 2 bases short and J 5 bases short, with 16 bases between. The rearrangement links TRBV5-1 to TRBJ1-1, with a weak D call TRBD1 (6 bases). The sequence was obtained from a man aged 18 to 29 in good health and CMV-seronegative. The sequenced sample consisted of PBMCs. CDR3 protein: CASSLTGKISTEAFF. In DNA form, the CDR3 reads TGCGCCAGCAGCTTAACAGGGAAGATAAGTACTGAAGCTTTCTTT.